This T cell receptor (beta chain) originates from a study of monozygotic twins with inflammatory bowel disease. General study points: It was observed that concordant and discordant twins did not differ in repertoire similarity, possibly given limited power. Different T cell subtypes could not be distinguished.

With no T cell sorting beforehand, total RNA was isolated from whole blood. This CDR3 is built from 14 residues. Germline V gene sequence: CDR1 LNHDA, CDR2 SQIVND (reference sequence). On this clonotype: Its cognate antigen is unknown.

A template switching step added UMIs, each with a 6-nucleotide sample barcode. TCRdb derives one entry per CDR3 protein from the 5' RACE reads, leaving out DNA. In total, the table holds 350,000 to 550,000 distinct CDR3 sequences. V gene TRBV19 combines with J gene TRBJ2-1; TCRdb's D call, TRBD1, is unchecked because there is no DNA. The receptor was derived from a human donor with ulcerative colitis or Crohn's disease, or a healthy co-twin of an affected twin (not recorded which). The sequenced material came from blood. This CDR3 reads CASKSGGHYNEQFF.